The 2 T cell receptor beta chains below come from one sample, sequenced in a study of technical replicates of blood from a few donors. The assay was immunoSEQ multiplex PCR, and TCRdb's table has in-frame clones only and misses some. Of about 97,000 clones listed, about 95% are singletons. Material for sequencing was T cells isolated from PBMCs. All receptors derive from a human donor in good health.

V and J are TRBV15 and TRBJ2-1, with D hard to call. The V end lost 0 bases, the J end lost 3 bases, and 9 bases lay between the germline ends. Germline V gives CDR1 LNHNV, CDR2 YYDKDF (reference sequence). The CDR3 has 15 residues. CDR3 in amino acids: CATSRDPVYYNEQFF. CDR3 coding DNA: TGTGCCACCAGCAGAGATCCGGTATACTACAATGAGCAGTTCTTC.

The chain combines TRBV11-2 with TRBJ2-1; 14 bases match TRBD2. The germline V gene encodes CDR1 SGHAT and CDR2 FQNNGV. The V and J ends lost 6 bases and 5 bases, in that order; junction bases with no gene match: 3. The length of the CDR3 is 15 residues. CDR3 sequence reads: CASRPGLAGDNEQFF. The CDR3 region has the DNA TGTGCCAGCAGGCCGGGACTAGCGGGAGACAATGAGCAGTTCTTC.